The next 12 T cell receptor beta chains were all read from a single sample in a study of blood T cell repertoires in COVID-19. Data came from immunoSEQ multiplex PCR; TCRdb stores just in-frame clones and leaves some out. This table holds about 34,000 clones, around 85% found once. Sequencing used peripheral blood. These receptors were obtained from a man in his 70s with COVID-19, enrolled during active disease.

This chain joins TRBV5-4 and TRBJ2-2, with TRBD2 matching over 13 bases. The CDR3 contains 16 residues. Germline lookup yields CDR1 SGHNT and CDR2 YYREEE (reference sequence). With 2 bases clipped from V and 3 bases from J, the junction kept 1 base outside the gene matches. The CDR3 DNA reads TGTGCCAGCAGCTTAGGACTAGCGGGGGACACCGGGGAGCTGTTTTTT. Translated: CASSLGLAGDTGELFF.

The count of this clone is one. The V gene is TRBV27, the J gene TRBJ1-5, with a tentative D call TRBD1 (5 bases). V dropped 0 bases and J dropped 3 bases, with 9 bases sitting between them. Germline V gene data show CDR1 as MNHEY and CDR2 as SMNVEV (reference sequence). This CDR3 contains 15 residues. CDR3 sequence (DNA): TGTGCCAGCAGTTTATCAGGGGCCTTCAATCAGCCCCAGCATTTT. Its translation is CASSLSGAFNQPQHF.

This sequence joins TRBV6-5 and TRBJ2-1, with TRBD1 matching 11 bases. This CDR3 region has 15 residues. Looked up from germline, CDR1 is MNHEY and CDR2 is SVGAGI. Trimming cost V 10 bases and J 4 bases; bases outside gene matches: 9. The CDR3 DNA reads TGTGCCACCCACACCGGGACAGGGGGGTACAATGAGCAGTTCTTC. Protein sequence: CATHTGTGGYNEQFF.

The chain employs TRBV28 and TRBJ2-3; D uncertain. This CDR3 contains 12 residues. The germline V gene encodes CDR1 MDHEN and CDR2 SYDVKM. The V end lost 8 bases, the J end lost 6 bases, and 12 bases lay between the germline ends. The CDR3 sequence: CASAKLGDTQYF. CDR3 DNA: TGTGCCAGCGCGAAGTTGGGCGATACGCAGTATTTT. Drawing the rest from reference TRBV28 and TRBJ2-3, the complete variable domain is DVKVTQSSRYLVKRTGEKVFLECVQDMDHENMFWYRQDPGLGLRLIYFSYDVKMKEKGDIPEGYSVSREKKERFSLILESASTNQTSMYLCASAKLGDTQYFGPGTRLTVL.

CDR3 in amino acids: CASSFRDSRLANYGYTF. The CDR3 region has the DNA TGTGCCAGCAGCTTCCGGGACAGCAGATTAGCTAACTATGGCTACACCTTC. This chain uses TRBV7-9 with TRBJ1-2; 7 bases map to TRBD1. CDR1 and CDR2 (germline): SEHNR, FQNEAQ (reference sequence). CDR3 length equals 17 residues. V shed 3 bases and J 0 bases; nucleotides not matched to a gene: 10.

This clone was picked up one time. The chain carries TRBV28 and TRBJ1-3; TRBD1 matches at 7 bases. Germline V gives CDR1 MDHEN, CDR2 SYDVKM. V trimming: 5 bases; J trimming: 0 bases; junction bases outside the gene matches: 13. CDR3 length: 18 residues. CDR3: CASSEPGQLIISGNTIYF. The CDR3 DNA sequence: TGTGCCAGCAGTGAACCGGGACAGCTAATAATCTCTGGAAACACCATATATTTT.

The chain links TRBV5-8 to TRBJ2-5, with 8 bases aligning to TRBD1. Trimming removed 0 bases from V and 9 bases from J; junction bases left unmatched: 4. This CDR3 comprises 13 residues. The germline gives CDR1 SGHTS, CDR2 YDEGEE. The CDR3 loop reads CASSLGQGIAQYF. DNA for the CDR3: TGTGCCAGCAGCTTGGGACAGGGGATTGCCCAGTACTTC.

J is TRBJ2-5 and V is TRBV14, with D possibly matching TRBD1 (5 bases). CDR3 length equals 16 residues. CDR1 SGHDN and CDR2 FVKESK come from the germline V gene. Trimming shortened V by 1 base and J by 5 bases, and 17 bases separated the two germline ends. The CDR3 reads CASSQGRISRVETQYF. In DNA form, the CDR3 reads TGTGCCAGCAGCCAAGGCCGGATCAGCAGGGTCGAGACCCAGTACTTC.

This clone was seen only a few times. The rearrangement joins TRBV5-1 to TRBJ1-5, with D maybe TRBD1 (5 bases). CDR3 size: 15 residues. Germline V CDR1 and CDR2: SGHRS, YFSETQ. The V end lost 5 bases, the J end lost 1 base, and 13 bases lay between the germline ends. Written as DNA, the CDR3 is TGCGCCAGCAGTTTAGACGGGGGGAGCAATCAGCCCCAGCATTTT. Translating gives CASSLDGGSNQPQHF.

This clone qualifies as medium-sized. The chain employs TRBV7-9 and TRBJ1-3; a weak D match, TRBD1 (6 bases). Germline lookup yields CDR1 SEHNR and CDR2 FQNEAQ (reference sequence). V shed 1 base and J shed 0 bases, with 10 bases lying between them. CDR3 size: 16 residues. The CDR3 protein is CASSLGGRYSGNTIYF. The CDR3 DNA is TGTGCCAGCAGCTTAGGGGGGCGCTACTCTGGAAACACCATATATTTT.

The chain recombines TRBV27 with TRBJ2-1; D gene ambiguous. CDR3 size: 12 residues. Trimming took off 5 bases at V and 9 bases at J, with 11 bases between the two ends. Germline-derived CDR1 and CDR2 are MNHEY and SMNVEV (reference sequence). The CDR3 reads CASSLVAGEQFF. For the CDR3, the DNA is TGTGCCAGCAGTCTAGTAGCCGGTGAGCAGTTCTTC.

This chain joins TRBV30 and TRBJ1-2, with 10 bases identical to TRBD1. The CDR3 covers 15 residues. The germline V gene has CDR1 GTSNPN and CDR2 SVGIG (reference sequence). With 1 base clipped from V and 7 bases from J, the junction kept 9 bases outside the gene matches. CDR3 loop: CAWSALGQGWGGYTF. The CDR3 DNA reads as TGTGCCTGGAGTGCGTTGGGACAGGGGTGGGGTGGCTACACCTTC.